The clone carrying this T cell receptor (beta chain) was detected only a few times. What it recognizes is unknown. This record belongs to a study of T cell repertoires in cytomegalovirus infection. Background on the study: CMV infection and matching HLA type were both indicated by public TCR beta signatures. Study outcomes and limitations: In two of eight donors, the top clonotype was HLA-C-restricted CMV-specific.

CDR3 length equals 12 residues. Germline V gene data show CDR1 as SQVTM and CDR2 as ANQGSEA. The ends were cut back, 6 bases at V and 4 bases at J, with 12 bases in the middle. MiXCR was run by TCRdb on the reads, yielding one entry per CDR3 protein. Among approximately 300,000 distinct CDR3 sequences listed, approximately 25% were seen once. The receptor was isolated from a human donor in good health (CMV status not recorded). Some clones in this sample may be carry-over from other donors' samples. Specimen: cultured PBMCs, collected from culture after CMV antigen stimulation. The genes are TRBV29-1 and TRBJ1-1; D not resolved. The CDR3 reads CSVSGPSTEAFF. The DNA of the CDR3 is TGCAGCGTGAGTGGGCCGTCCACTGAAGCTTTCTTT. The entire variable domain, with the rest obtained from reference TRBV29-1 and TRBJ1-1, is as follows: SAVISQKPSRDICQRGTSLTIQCQVDSQVTMMFWYRQQPGQSLTLIATANQGSEATYESGFVIDKFPISRPNLTFSTLTVSNMSPEDSSIYLCSVSGPSTEAFFGQGTRLTVV.